The clone carrying this T cell receptor (beta chain) showed up just a few times. The CDR3 spans 14 residues. V lost 2 bases to trimming and J lost 2 bases; unmatched junction nucleotides: 4. Looked up from germline, CDR1 is SGHRS and CDR2 is YFSETQ. The source of the sample is a study of molecular identifiers for immune sequencing clone quantification. TCRdb used MiXCR to reprocess the PCR reads, holding one entry per CDR3 protein. The sample carries hundreds of thousands of distinct CDR3 sequences, about 25% recorded once. The clonotype originates from a human donor in good health. Some libraries in this study had Jurkat cell RNA spiked in. Sequenced: naive CD8+ T cells from blood, with Jurkat cell RNA spiked in. The subset: FACS-sorted CD8+CD4-CCR7+CD45RA+ naive T cells. The V call is TRBV5-1, the J call TRBJ2-7; TRBD2 matches at 7 bases. The CDR3 sequence is CASSFTSAAYEQYF. The CDR3 DNA follows: TGCGCCAGCAGCTTTACTAGCGCTGCCTACGAGCAGTACTTC. Together with reference TRBV5-1 and TRBJ2-7, the CDR3 gives the full variable domain: KAGVTQTPRYLIKTRGQQVTLSCSPISGHRSVSWYQQTPGQGLQFLFEYFSETQRNKGNFPGRFSGRQFSNSRSEMNVSTLELGDSALYLCASSFTSAAYEQYFGPGTRLTVT.